The clone carrying this T cell receptor (beta chain) was detected many times. Its antigen is as yet unknown. The sample originates from a study of T cell repertoires in cytomegalovirus infection. Germline lookup yields CDR1 SGHKS and CDR2 YYEKEE (reference sequence). The V and J ends lost 4 bases and 9 bases respectively, with 11 bases between them. The CDR3 sequence is 12 residues long. Study-wide findings and caveats: There were HLA-C-restricted CMV-specific TCR beta clonotypes dominating the ex vivo response.

TCRdb used MiXCR to reprocess the reads, holding one entry per CDR3 protein. The data show hundreds of thousands of distinct CDR3 sequences, with approximately 7% seen just once and 5.5% to 8% held by the top ten. The chain employs TRBV5-5 and TRBJ2-1; TRBD2 is a possible D gene (5 bases). The sequence derives from a human donor in good health (CMV status not recorded). Some clones in this sample may be carry-over from other donors' samples. The sample taken for sequencing was PBMCs. CDR3 region: CASSPGSGEQFF. The CDR3 DNA sequence: TGTGCCAGCAGCCCGGGGTCGGGTGAGCAGTTCTTC. The entire variable domain, with the rest obtained from reference TRBV5-5 and TRBJ2-1, is as follows: DAGVTQSPTHLIKTRGQQVTLRCSPISGHKSVSWYQQVLGQGPQFIFQYYEKEERGRGNFPDRFSARQFPNYSSELNVNALLLGDSALYLCASSPGSGEQFFGPGTRLTVL.